This T cell receptor (beta chain) was identified in a study of lymphopenia after photon versus proton radiotherapy. V lost 1 base, J lost 7 bases, and 7 bases lay in between. The CDR3 is 12 amino acids. Germline loops: CDR1 SGHTA, CDR2 FQGNSA. Produced via immunoSEQ multiplex PCR; TCRdb's table is partial and in-frame only. Of about 70,000 clones listed, about 90% were seen once; the top ten hold 10% to 14%. Worth noting for this clone: Its antigen is not identified.

The study, taken as a whole, reports: Only patients who died were analyzed for survival; proton advantage is unproven.

The input for sequencing was peripheral blood, taken from a patient treated with proton-based radiotherapy. The chain combines TRBV7-2 with TRBJ1-1; the D is unclear. This TCR came from a man older than 75 with esophageal cancer. In nucleotides, the CDR3 is TGTGCCAGCAGCTTAGGAGGCAGTGAAGCTTTCTTT. This codes for CASSLGGSEAFF.